This T cell receptor (beta chain) came from a study of blood T cell repertoires in COVID-19. Original handling: It was from reference gene primer amplification that nucleated cell counts were estimated. Measured with immunoSEQ multiplex PCR; TCRdb has only the in-frame clones, and not every one. The V and J calls and clone size are taken from that table; D and trimming were inferred from the DNA. The table has 250,000 or so clones, 70% to 90% seen once. V lost 2 bases to trimming and J lost 0 bases, with 8 bases between them. The CDR3 totals 14 residues. CDR1 and CDR2 from the germline V gene are SQVTM and ANQGSEA.

The TCR was taken from a man in his thirties or forties who had recovered from COVID-19. The specimen sequenced was PBMCs or T cells enriched from blood (not recorded which). The rearrangement links TRBV29-1 to TRBJ2-1, with a tentative D call TRBD2 (5 bases). CDR3 nucleotide sequence: TGCAGCGTTGAATATCGGGACTCCTACAATGAGCAGTTCTTC. Protein sequence: CSVEYRDSYNEQFF.